Presented here are 4 T cell receptor beta chains from one specimen sequenced in a study of blood T cell repertoires in COVID-19. Profiled with immunoSEQ multiplex PCR; TCRdb holds only in-frame clones, not every one. The top ten hold roughly 50% of the sample, which has 60,000 to 75,000 clones, under 80% seen once. Source material: PBMCs or T cells enriched from blood (not recorded which). Source of these receptors: a woman aged 55-70 years who had been exposed to COVID-19.

This sequence joins TRBV28 and TRBJ2-4; a possible D gene is TRBD1 (5 bases). The V end lost 6 bases, the J end lost 5 bases, and 8 bases lay between the germline ends. The CDR3 covers 12 residues. Germline V gives CDR1 MDHEN, CDR2 SYDVKM. CDR3 bases: TGTGCCAGCAGCCCGACAGAAAACATTCAGTACTTC. Its protein is CASSPTENIQYF.

This clone turned up a few times. The chain joins TRBV5-1 to TRBJ2-5; D unresolved. V was cut by 0 bases and J by 5 bases, with 11 bases left in between. This CDR3 contains 14 residues. CDR1 and CDR2 from the germline V gene are SGHRS and YFSETQ. CDR3 DNA sequence: TGCGCCAGCAGCTTGGCATCTAGTGGGGAGACCCAGTACTTC. Translating it yields CASSLASSGETQYF.

The chain combines TRBV28 with TRBJ1-2; D gene unclear. Per germline, CDR1 MDHEN and CDR2 SYDVKM. V lost 4 bases to trimming and J lost 5 bases, with 8 bases between them. This CDR3 comprises 12 residues. The CDR3 DNA reads as TGTGCCAGCAGTTCCTACTCGTATGGCTACACCTTC. Translating gives CASSSYSYGYTF.

This sequence joins TRBV27 and TRBJ1-2; tentative D call: TRBD1 (5 bases). CDR1 and CDR2 from the germline V gene are MNHEY and SMNVEV (reference sequence). There are 14 residues in the CDR3. Trimming took off 5 bases at V and 8 bases at J, with 18 bases between the two ends. The CDR3 DNA sequence: TGTGCCAGCAGTCAATCCGGGGGGGTGAGGGGCTACACCTTC. As protein: CASSQSGGVRGYTF.